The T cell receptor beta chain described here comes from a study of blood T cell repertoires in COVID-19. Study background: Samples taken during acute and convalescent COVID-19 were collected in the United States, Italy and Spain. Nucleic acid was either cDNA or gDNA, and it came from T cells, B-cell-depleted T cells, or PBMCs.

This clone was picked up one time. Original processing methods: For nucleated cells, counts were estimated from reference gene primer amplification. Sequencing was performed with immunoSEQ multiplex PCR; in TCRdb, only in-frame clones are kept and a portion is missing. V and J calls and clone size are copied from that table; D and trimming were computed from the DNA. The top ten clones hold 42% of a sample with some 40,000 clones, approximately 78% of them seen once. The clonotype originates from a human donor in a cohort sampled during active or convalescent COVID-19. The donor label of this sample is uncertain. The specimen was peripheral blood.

The CDR3 DNA is TGTGCCAGCAGTTTATTGCTCGGGGGGACTGAAGCTTTCTTT. Protein sequence: CASSLLLGGTEAFF. This sequence joins TRBV28 and TRBJ1-1; a weak D match, TRBD1 (5 bases). This CDR3 contains 14 residues. Germline CDR1 is MDHEN and CDR2 is SYDVKM. V was shortened by 1 base and J by 5 bases, with 11 bases between the two germline ends.